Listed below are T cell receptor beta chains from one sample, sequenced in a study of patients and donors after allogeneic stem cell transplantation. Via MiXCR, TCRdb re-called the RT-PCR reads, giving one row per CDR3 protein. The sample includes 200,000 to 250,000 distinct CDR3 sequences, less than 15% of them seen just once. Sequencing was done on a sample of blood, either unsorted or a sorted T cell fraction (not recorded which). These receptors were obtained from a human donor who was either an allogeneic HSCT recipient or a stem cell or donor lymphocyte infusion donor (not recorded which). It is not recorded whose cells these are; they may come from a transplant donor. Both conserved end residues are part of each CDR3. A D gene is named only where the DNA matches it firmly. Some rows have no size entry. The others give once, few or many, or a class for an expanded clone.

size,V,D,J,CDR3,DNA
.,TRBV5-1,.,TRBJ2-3,CASSFGGQTTDTQYF,TGCGCCAGCAGCTTCGGGGGACAGACCACAGATACGCAGTATTTT
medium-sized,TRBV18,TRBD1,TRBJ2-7,CASFDRDTDEQYF,TGTGCCAGTTTCGACAGGGATACCGACGAGCAGTACTTC
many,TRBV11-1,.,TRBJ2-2,CASSLIRGASTGELFF,TGTGCCAGCAGCCTTATTCGGGGGGCGAGCACCGGGGAGCTGTTTTTT
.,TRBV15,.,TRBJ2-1,CATSIPRDAQYNEQFF,TGTGCCACCAGCATACCTCGGGACGCACAATACAATGAGCAGTTCTTC
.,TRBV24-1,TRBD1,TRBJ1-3,CATSDPGQGSGNTIYF,TGTGCCACCAGTGACCCCGGACAGGGGTCTGGAAACACCATATATTTT
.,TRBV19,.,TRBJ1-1,CASRNRIADTEAFF,TGTGCCAGTAGGAACCGTATAGCGGACACTGAAGCTTTCTTT
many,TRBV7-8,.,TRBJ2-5,CASSLGIGGEETQYF,TGTGCCAGCAGCTTGGGGATAGGGGGGGAAGAGACCCAGTACTTC
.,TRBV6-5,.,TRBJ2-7,CATTGSYEQYF,TGTGCCACCACAGGGTCCTACGAGCAGTACTTC
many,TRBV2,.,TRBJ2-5,CASSVGEYQETQYF,TGTGCCAGCAGTGTAGGGGAGTACCAAGAGACCCAGTACTTC
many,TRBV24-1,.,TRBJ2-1,CATSDPLPHEQFF,TGTGCCACCAGTGACCCTCTCCCCCATGAGCAGTTCTTC
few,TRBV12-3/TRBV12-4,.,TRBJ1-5,CASTGDRRPRSVNQPQHF,TGTGCCAGCACCGGTGACAGGCGTCCACGTTCAGTCAATCAGCCCCAGCATTTT
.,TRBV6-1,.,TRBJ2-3,CASSDADTQYF,TGTGCCAGCAGTGATGCAGATACGCAGTATTTT
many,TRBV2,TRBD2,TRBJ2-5,CASNELAGLVQYF,TGTGCCAGCAATGAGCTAGCGGGATTAGTCCAGTACTTC
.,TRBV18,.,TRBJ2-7,CASSPRDGVYEQYF,TGTGCCAGCTCACCCCGGGACGGGGTCTACGAGCAGTACTTC
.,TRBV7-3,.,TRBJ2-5,CASSSARGPGETQYF,TGTGCCAGCAGCTCAGCGAGAGGGCCTGGGGAGACCCAGTACTTC
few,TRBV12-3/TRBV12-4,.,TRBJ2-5,CASRLSGRETQYF,TGTGCCAGCAGGCTTTCAGGTCGGGAGACCCAGTACTTC
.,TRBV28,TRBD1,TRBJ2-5,CASSLDGTGGQETQYF,TGTGCCAGCAGTTTAGACGGGACAGGGGGCCAAGAGACCCAGTACTTC
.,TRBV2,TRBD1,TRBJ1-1,CASRKTGGENTEAFF,TGTGCCAGCAGAAAGACAGGGGGGGAGAACACTGAAGCTTTCTTT
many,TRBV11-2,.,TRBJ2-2,CASSLDVGAGELFF,TGTGCCAGCAGCTTAGATGTAGGGGCCGGGGAGCTGTTTTTT
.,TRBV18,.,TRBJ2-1,CASSPRGFAEQFF,TGTGCCAGCTCACCACGGGGTTTTGCGGAGCAGTTCTTC
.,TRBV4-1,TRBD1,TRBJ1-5,CASSQGQGYNQPQHF,TGCGCCAGCAGCCAAGGACAGGGATACAATCAGCCCCAGCATTTT
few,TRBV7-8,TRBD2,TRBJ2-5,CASSPWASGGISETQYF,TGTGCCAGCAGCCCATGGGCTAGCGGGGGCATCTCGGAGACCCAGTACTTC
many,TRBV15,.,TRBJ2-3,CATSRGDLTDTQYF,TGTGCCACCAGCAGGGGGGACCTCACAGATACGCAGTATTTT
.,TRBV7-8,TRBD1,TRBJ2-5,CASSLGGTAAGTQYF,TGTGCCAGCAGCTTAGGTGGGACAGCGGCTGGGACCCAGTACTTC
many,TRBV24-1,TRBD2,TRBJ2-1,CATSEPPSGRAQNYNEQFF,TGTGCCACCAGTGAACCGCCTAGCGGGAGGGCCCAAAACTACAATGAGCAGTTCTTC
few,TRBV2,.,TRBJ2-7,CAISLVGVFSYEQYF,TGTGCCATCTCACTTGTAGGAGTCTTCTCCTACGAGCAGTACTTC
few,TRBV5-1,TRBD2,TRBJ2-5,CASSSLASGDGETQYF,TGCGCCAGCAGCTCTCTCGCTAGCGGAGATGGGGAGACCCAGTACTTC